These T cell receptor beta chains were read from a single sample in a study of cytomegalovirus exposure and HLA in healthy donors. Assay: immunoSEQ multiplex PCR; the TCRdb copy retains only in-frame clones and omits some. The table records around 100,000 clones, 65% to 80% of them present only once. Sequencing used PBMCs. The receptors were gathered from a female donor in good health and CMV-seropositive. Both conserved end residues are part of each CDR3. D genes are given only for firm matches. Expanded clones are given a class, and other clones once, few, many or no size at all.

D gene	clone size	V gene	J gene	CDR3 DNA	CDR3 protein
.	.	TRBV4-1	TRBJ2-5	TGCGCCAGCAGCCAAGATCGTAGGGGTAAAGAGACCCAGTACTTC	CASSQDRRGKETQYF
.	.	TRBV20-1	TRBJ2-2	TGCAGTGCTAGGGTACGGGGGGAGCTGTTTTTT	CSARVRGELFF
.	.	TRBV19	TRBJ1-5	TGTGCCAGCCAACGAACAGACAATCAGCCCCAGCATTTT	CASQRTDNQPQHF
.	.	TRBV9	TRBJ1-3	TGTGCCAGCAGCGCGGACACTTCTGGAAACACCATATATTTT	CASSADTSGNTIYF
.	.	TRBV9	TRBJ1-6	TGTGCCAGCAGTCAAGAGCGCAGCTCCTATAATTCACCCCTCCACTTT	CASSQERSSYNSPLHF
TRBD2	.	TRBV11-2	TRBJ2-3	TGTGCCAGCAGCTCCGATGGGACTAGCGGGGGATACACAGATACGCAGTATTTT	CASSSDGTSGGYTDTQYF
TRBD2	.	TRBV30	TRBJ2-5	TGTGCCTGGAGTGTACAAAGCGGGGTACAAGAGACCCAGTACTTC	CAWSVQSGVQETQYF
.	.	TRBV30	TRBJ1-5	TGTGCCTGGAGTGTATCGGGACATAGCAATCAGCCCCAGCATTTT	CAWSVSGHSNQPQHF
.	.	TRBV4-1	TRBJ1-3	TGCGCCAGCAGCCAAGGCATACAAGCCTCGGGAGACACCATATATTTT	CASSQGIQASGDTIYF
TRBD2	.	TRBV2	TRBJ2-7	TGTGCCAGGGGGACTACCCCTGGAGAGCAGTACTTC	CARGTTPGEQYF
TRBD1	.	TRBV5-1	TRBJ1-1	TGCGCCAGCAGCGAAAGACAGGGGGGCACTGAAGCTTTCTTT	CASSERQGGTEAFF
TRBD1	.	TRBV6-1	TRBJ2-7	TGTGCCAGCAGGCTGGGACAGGGATCCTACGAGCAGTACTTC	CASRLGQGSYEQYF
.	.	TRBV7-2	TRBJ2-6	TGTGCCAGCAGGTCAAAGGCAGGAAGGCCCCCCTCTGGGGCCAACGTCCTGACTTTC	CASRSKAGRPPSGANVLTF
.	.	TRBV18	TRBJ2-2	TGTGCCAGCTCACCAATAGGTACGGGATCCGCCCACGGGGAGCTGTTTTTT	CASSPIGTGSAHGELFF
.	.	TRBV27	TRBJ2-2	TGTGCCAGCAGTTTAAAGGTTCGGAGCGGGGAGCTGTTTTTT	CASSLKVRSGELFF
.	.	TRBV25-1	TRBJ1-4	TGTGCCAGCCGGAGGGTCGGTGAAAAACTGTTTTTT	CASRRVGEKLFF
.	.	TRBV28	TRBJ2-1	TGTGCCAGCAGTAATGGACACCTCCCCCATGAGCAGTTCTTC	CASSNGHLPHEQFF
.	.	TRBV6-5	TRBJ2-5	TGTGCCAGCAGCTACGGTTCAGCCGGGGGAGAGACCCAGTACTTC	CASSYGSAGGETQYF
TRBD1	.	TRBV7-3	TRBJ2-1	TGTGCCAGCAGCTTAACGGGCAGGGGGACGAACAATGAGCAGTTCTTC	CASSLTGRGTNNEQFF
TRBD2	.	TRBV7-8	TRBJ2-7	TGTGCCAGCAGCGTGACTAGCGGGCGGGGTTCCGCGTGGTACTTC	CASSVTSGRGSAWYF
.	.	TRBV5-8	TRBJ2-1	TGTGCCAGCAGCCGCGGGGCTAGTATGGATGAGCAGTTCTTC	CASSRGASMDEQFF
.	.	TRBV30	TRBJ2-1	TGTGCCTGGAGTGTGGGGCAGGGGAAATGGAATGAGCAGTTCTTC	CAWSVGQGKWNEQFF
TRBD1	few	TRBV11-1	TRBJ2-3	TGTGCCAGCAGTCGGGACAGGCCGCGCGCAGATACGCAGTATTTT	CASSRDRPRADTQYF
TRBD1	.	TRBV7-2	TRBJ1-1	TGTGCCAGCAGCTTAGGGAGGACAGGGGGCGGCACTGAAGCTTTCTTT	CASSLGRTGGGTEAFF